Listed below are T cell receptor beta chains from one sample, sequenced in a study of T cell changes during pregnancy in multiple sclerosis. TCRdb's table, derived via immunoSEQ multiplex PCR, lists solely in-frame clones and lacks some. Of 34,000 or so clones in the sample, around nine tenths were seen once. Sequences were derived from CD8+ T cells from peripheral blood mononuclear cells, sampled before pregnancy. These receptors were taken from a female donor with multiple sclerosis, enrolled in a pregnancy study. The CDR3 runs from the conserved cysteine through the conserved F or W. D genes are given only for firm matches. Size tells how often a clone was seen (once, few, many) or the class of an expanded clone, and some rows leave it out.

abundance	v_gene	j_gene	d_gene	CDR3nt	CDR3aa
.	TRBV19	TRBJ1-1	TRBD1	TGTGCCAGTAGTATAGAATCCTACACAGGGGTGGCCACTGAAGCTTTCTTT	CASSIESYTGVATEAFF
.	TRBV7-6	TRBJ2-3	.	TGTGCCAGCAGCTTTCCGGGACTTCACACAGATACGCAGTATTTT	CASSFPGLHTDTQYF
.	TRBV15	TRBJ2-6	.	TGTGCCACCAGCAGAGATCGGGGCTCTGGGGCCAACGTCCTGACTTTC	CATSRDRGSGANVLTF
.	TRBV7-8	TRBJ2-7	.	TGTGCCAGCAGCTTAGGCGGCAGCTACTACGAGCAGTACTTC	CASSLGGSYYEQYF
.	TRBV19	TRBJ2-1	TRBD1	TGTGCCAGTAGTCTTAAGACAGGGTGGGGCAATGAGCAGTTCTTC	CASSLKTGWGNEQFF
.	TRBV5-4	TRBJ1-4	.	TGTGCCAGCAGCTTGTGGCAGGGCGATGAAAAACTGTTTTTT	CASSLWQGDEKLFF
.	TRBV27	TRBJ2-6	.	TGTGCCAGCAGCCCCCGGACTTATGCTGGGGCCAACGTCCTGACTTTC	CASSPRTYAGANVLTF
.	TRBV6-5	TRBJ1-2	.	TGTGCCAGCAGTTACTACGGGTTGTTAGATGGCTACACCTTC	CASSYYGLLDGYTF
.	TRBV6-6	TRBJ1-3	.	TGTGCCAGCAGTTACTCGTGGCAGGGGAGCGGAAACACCATATATTTT	CASSYSWQGSGNTIYF
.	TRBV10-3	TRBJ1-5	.	TGTGCCATCAGACCGGCGGGAGACAATCAGCCCCAGCATTTT	CAIRPAGDNQPQHF
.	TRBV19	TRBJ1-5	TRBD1	TGTGCCAGTAGTATCACCGGACAGGTAAATCAGCCCCAGCATTTT	CASSITGQVNQPQHF
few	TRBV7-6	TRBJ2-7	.	TGTGCCAGCAGCCACGAACTAGGATACGAGCAGTACTTC	CASSHELGYEQYF
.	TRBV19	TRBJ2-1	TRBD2	TGTGCCAGTAGTATCTCTAGCGGGGGTCCTAATGAGCAGTTCTTC	CASSISSGGPNEQFF
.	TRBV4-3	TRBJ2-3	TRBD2	TGCGCCAGCAGCCACCGGGGTCAGAGGCGGGGGGGCCCTACAGATACGCAGTATTTT	CASSHRGQRRGGPTDTQYF
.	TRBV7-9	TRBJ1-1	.	TGTGCCAGCAGCACGGGGACACTCGCTGAAGCTTTCTTT	CASSTGTLAEAFF
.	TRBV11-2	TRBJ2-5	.	TGTGCCAGCAGCTTGGTTGCGGGGACGCAAGAGACCCAGTACTTC	CASSLVAGTQETQYF
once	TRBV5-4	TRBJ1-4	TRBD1	TGTGCCAGCAGCTTGAGGGGGCTGAATGAAAAACTGTTTTTT	CASSLRGLNEKLFF
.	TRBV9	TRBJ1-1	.	TGTGCCAGCAGCGTTTTGTCTGTTCGCACTGAAGCTTTCTTT	CASSVLSVRTEAFF
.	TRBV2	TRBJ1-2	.	TGTGCCAGCCGCGACTATGGCTACACCTTC	CASRDYGYTF
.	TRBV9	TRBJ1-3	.	TGTGCCAGCAGCGTAGAGGGGGAAGCTGGAAACACCATATATTTT	CASSVEGEAGNTIYF
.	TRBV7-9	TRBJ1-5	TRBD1	TGTGCCAGCAGCCGGACAGGGGACAATCAGCCCCAGCATTTT	CASSRTGDNQPQHF
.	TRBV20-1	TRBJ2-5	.	TGCAGTGCGACAGATCACGAGACCCAGTACTTC	CSATDHETQYF
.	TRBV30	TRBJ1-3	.	TGTGCCTGGAGAAGCGGAAAGGCTGGAAACACCATATATTTT	CAWRSGKAGNTIYF
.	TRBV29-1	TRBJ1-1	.	TGCAGCGCGCCGGGGGGTGGGGGTGAAGCTTTCTTT	CSAPGGGGEAFF
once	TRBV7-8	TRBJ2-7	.	TGTGCCAGCAGCTTCGGGGCAGGGGTCGTCTACGAGCAGTACTTC	CASSFGAGVVYEQYF
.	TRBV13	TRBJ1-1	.	TGTGCCAGCAGCTTCCAAACAGGTACTGAAGCTTTCTTT	CASSFQTGTEAFF
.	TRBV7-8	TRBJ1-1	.	TGTGCCAGCAGCTACTCCGGGACACTGGACACTGAAGCTTTCTTT	CASSYSGTLDTEAFF
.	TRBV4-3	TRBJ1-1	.	TGCGCCAGCAGCCAAGATTTCGCCCCAGTGGCTTTCTTT	CASSQDFAPVAFF
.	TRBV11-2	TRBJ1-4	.	TGTGCCAGCAGCGGTTTTGGGGCTGGTGAAAAACTGTTTTTT	CASSGFGAGEKLFF
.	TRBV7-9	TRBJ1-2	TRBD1	TGTGCCAGCAGCTTAGAAGACAGGGTGCCCATCAGCTATGGCTACACCTTC	CASSLEDRVPISYGYTF
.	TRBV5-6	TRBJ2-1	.	TGTGCCAGCAGCTTGGTCATTATTGGGCATGAGCAGTTCTTC	CASSLVIIGHEQFF
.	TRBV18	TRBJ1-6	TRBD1	TGTGCCAGCTCACCACCCTGGACAGGGAGGAGTAATTCACCCCTCCACTTT	CASSPPWTGRSNSPLHF
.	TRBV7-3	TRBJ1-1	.	TGTGCCAGCAGCCCACAGGGTTATGACACTGAAGCTTTCTTT	CASSPQGYDTEAFF
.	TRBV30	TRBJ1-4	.	TGTGCCTGGAGAGTACGTTGGACTGTCGGCGAAAAACTGTTTTTT	CAWRVRWTVGEKLFF
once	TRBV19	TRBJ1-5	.	TGTGCCAGTAGTTTAACAGGTGGAAGCAATCAGCCCCAGCATTTT	CASSLTGGSNQPQHF
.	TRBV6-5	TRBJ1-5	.	TGTGCCAGCAGTCAGGGATTCAATCAGCCCCAGCATTTT	CASSQGFNQPQHF
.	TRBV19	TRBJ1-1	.	TGTGCCAGTCTTGGACAGCCTACTGAAGCTTTCTTT	CASLGQPTEAFF
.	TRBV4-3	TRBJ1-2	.	TGCGCCAGCAGCCAAGACACCGGCGGGAGCTATGGCTACACCTTC	CASSQDTGGSYGYTF
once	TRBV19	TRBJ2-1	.	TGTGCCAGTAGTAGCCCTAGCTCCTACAATGAGCAGTTCTTC	CASSSPSSYNEQFF
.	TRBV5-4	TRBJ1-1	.	TGTGCCAGCAGCTGGGCAGGGGACCCAATGAACACTGAAGCTTTCTTT	CASSWAGDPMNTEAFF
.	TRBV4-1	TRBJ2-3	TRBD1	TGCGCCAGCAGCCACTTTCCCGACAGGGAGAGATCAGATACGCAGTATTTT	CASSHFPDRERSDTQYF
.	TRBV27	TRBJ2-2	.	TGTGCCAGCAGTTTTGGCGGCGGGGGGGAGCTGTTTTTT	CASSFGGGGELFF
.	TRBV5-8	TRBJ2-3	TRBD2	TGTGCCAGCAGCTCGCGACTAGCGGGAGGGACAGATACGCAGTATTTT	CASSSRLAGGTDTQYF
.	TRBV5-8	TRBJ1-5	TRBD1	TGTGCCAGCAGCCCACGGACAGGGACTAGCAATCAGCCCCAGCATTTT	CASSPRTGTSNQPQHF
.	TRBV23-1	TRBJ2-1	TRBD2	TGCGCCAGCAGTCAATTACGTAAAGCGGGGGGCTACAATGAGCAGTTCTTC	CASSQLRKAGGYNEQFF
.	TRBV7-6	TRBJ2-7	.	TGTGCCAGCAGCCTCGACAACGACGAGCAGTACTTC	CASSLDNDEQYF